A selection of T cell receptor beta chains follows, all from one sample in a study of blood T cells in healthy people across ages. One entry per CDR3 protein, called by TCRdb with MiXCR from the 5' RACE reads. The sample includes roughly 730,000 distinct CDR3 sequences, approximately 53% of them seen just once. Specimen: blood. These TCRs come from a man in his forties in good health. Each CDR3 is given with its conserved first and last residue. Each record gives: V gene, J gene, clone size, D gene, CDR3 DNA, CDR3 protein. A D gene is named only where the DNA matches it firmly. The size entry is marked missing in some rows and otherwise reads once, few, many or a size class.

v_gene: TRBV4-3; j_gene: TRBJ2-1; abundance: few; d_gene: NA; CDR3nt: TGCGCCAGCAGCCAAGACAGAGCGTACAATGAGCAGTTCTTC; CDR3aa: CASSQDRAYNEQFF
v_gene: TRBV9; j_gene: TRBJ2-2; abundance: NA; d_gene: NA; CDR3nt: TGTGCCAGCAGCGTAGGGGCAACGAACACCGGGGAGCTGTTTTTT; CDR3aa: CASSVGATNTGELFF
v_gene: TRBV10-3; j_gene: TRBJ2-7; abundance: NA; d_gene: NA; CDR3nt: TGTGCCATCAGGGAATTACAGTCCTACGAGCAGTACTTC; CDR3aa: CAIRELQSYEQYF
v_gene: TRBV7-8; j_gene: TRBJ2-6; abundance: few; d_gene: NA; CDR3nt: TGTGCCAGCAGCTTTCTGGCCGGGGCCAACGTCCTGACTTTC; CDR3aa: CASSFLAGANVLTF
v_gene: TRBV29-1; j_gene: TRBJ1-2; abundance: once; d_gene: TRBD1; CDR3nt: TGCAGCGTTCCGATCCCGGGACAGTCCACGTATGGCTACACCTTC; CDR3aa: CSVPIPGQSTYGYTF
v_gene: TRBV9; j_gene: TRBJ2-3; abundance: NA; d_gene: NA; CDR3nt: TGTGCCAGCAGCGTATCGCCTAGCAGCACAGATACGCAGTATTTT; CDR3aa: CASSVSPSSTDTQYF
v_gene: TRBV9; j_gene: TRBJ1-6; abundance: few; d_gene: NA; CDR3nt: TGTGCCAGCAGCGAAACAGGGTATTCACCCCTCCACTTT; CDR3aa: CASSETGYSPLHF
v_gene: TRBV7-2; j_gene: TRBJ2-3; abundance: NA; d_gene: TRBD2; CDR3nt: TGTGCCAGCAGCTTAGGAGGGGCGGGAGGAGATACGCAGTATTTT; CDR3aa: CASSLGGAGGDTQYF
v_gene: TRBV6-5; j_gene: TRBJ2-3; abundance: few; d_gene: NA; CDR3nt: TGTGCCAGCAGTTCTAACAGGGCAAATACGCAGTATTTT; CDR3aa: CASSSNRANTQYF
v_gene: TRBV7-2; j_gene: TRBJ2-7; abundance: NA; d_gene: NA; CDR3nt: TGTGCCAGCAGCTTAGGAGGGGGTTACCCTACCCTACGCGAGCAGTACTTC; CDR3aa: CASSLGGGYPTLREQYF
v_gene: TRBV2; j_gene: TRBJ2-5; abundance: few; d_gene: TRBD1; CDR3nt: TGTGCCAGCAGTTGGACAGGGGGCCAAGAGACCCAGTACTTC; CDR3aa: CASSWTGGQETQYF
v_gene: TRBV10-3; j_gene: TRBJ2-2; abundance: NA; d_gene: TRBD1; CDR3nt: TGTGCCATCAGCCCGGACAGGCCCCTGGGGACCGGGGAGCTGTTTTTT; CDR3aa: CAISPDRPLGTGELFF
v_gene: TRBV20-1; j_gene: TRBJ2-3; abundance: NA; d_gene: TRBD2; CDR3nt: TGCAGTGCTACCCATCGGGCTAGCGGGAGGAAAACAAGAGATACGCAGTATTTT; CDR3aa: CSATHRASGRKTRDTQYF
v_gene: TRBV29-1; j_gene: TRBJ1-2; abundance: NA; d_gene: NA; CDR3nt: TGTAGCGTTGAGGGCAGGTCGAACTATGGCTACACCTTC; CDR3aa: CSVEGRSNYGYTF
v_gene: TRBV6-4; j_gene: TRBJ1-1; abundance: NA; d_gene: NA; CDR3nt: TGTGCCAGCAGTGACTCGATAGGGATGGAAGGTGAAGCTTTCTTT; CDR3aa: CASSDSIGMEGEAFF
v_gene: TRBV20-1; j_gene: TRBJ1-6; abundance: NA; d_gene: NA; CDR3nt: TGCAGTGCTAGCCGGGAAGGGGAAACCATGGGGATAAATTCACCCCTCCACTTT; CDR3aa: CSASREGETMGINSPLHF
v_gene: TRBV9; j_gene: TRBJ2-5; abundance: few; d_gene: NA; CDR3nt: TGTGCCAGCAGCGTAGGGGGGATCCAAGAGACCCAGTACTTC; CDR3aa: CASSVGGIQETQYF
v_gene: TRBV4-1; j_gene: TRBJ2-1; abundance: NA; d_gene: NA; CDR3nt: TGCGCCAGTTGGGGATTTAGCCACAATGAGCAGTTCTTC; CDR3aa: CASWGFSHNEQFF
v_gene: TRBV29-1; j_gene: TRBJ2-1; abundance: once; d_gene: NA; CDR3nt: TGCAGCGTCGACGGTGGGAGCTCCTACAATGAGCGGTTCTTC; CDR3aa: CSVDGGSSYNERFF
v_gene: TRBV20-1; j_gene: TRBJ2-1; abundance: NA; d_gene: TRBD2; CDR3nt: TGCAGTGCTAGGGTTAGCGGGTCTCACAATGAGCAGTTCTTC; CDR3aa: CSARVSGSHNEQFF
v_gene: TRBV7-3; j_gene: TRBJ2-1; abundance: NA; d_gene: TRBD2; CDR3nt: TGTGCCAGCAGCTTAATGGTCGGGGGGGGCCGTAATGAGCAGTTCTTC; CDR3aa: CASSLMVGGGRNEQFF
v_gene: TRBV6-2/TRBV6-3; j_gene: TRBJ2-1; abundance: few; d_gene: NA; CDR3nt: TGTGCCAGCAGTCTCACAGCAAGCCGGACCCTCAACGAGTTCTTC; CDR3aa: CASSLTASRTLNEFF
v_gene: TRBV7-2; j_gene: TRBJ2-7; abundance: NA; d_gene: NA; CDR3nt: TGTGCCAGCAGCTCTGACCACCGAGAGCAGTACTTC; CDR3aa: CASSSDHREQYF
v_gene: TRBV20-1; j_gene: TRBJ2-7; abundance: NA; d_gene: TRBD1; CDR3nt: TGCAGTGCAAAAACTAGAACCTCAGGGGGCGAGCAGTACTTC; CDR3aa: CSAKTRTSGGEQYF
v_gene: TRBV7-2; j_gene: TRBJ1-1; abundance: NA; d_gene: NA; CDR3nt: TGTGCCAGCAGCCGGCCTAGGACAGCTAACACTGAAGCTTTCTTT; CDR3aa: CASSRPRTANTEAFF
v_gene: TRBV4-3; j_gene: TRBJ1-4; abundance: NA; d_gene: NA; CDR3nt: TGCGCCAGCAGCCAAGGGGGCGGAGGCGGTGAAAAACTGTTTTTT; CDR3aa: CASSQGGGGGEKLFF
v_gene: TRBV6-5; j_gene: TRBJ2-7; abundance: NA; d_gene: NA; CDR3nt: TGTGCCAGCAGTGGTGGCTCCTCCTACAATGAGCAGTACTTC; CDR3aa: CASSGGSSYNEQYF
v_gene: TRBV20-1; j_gene: TRBJ2-1; abundance: NA; d_gene: TRBD2; CDR3nt: TGCAGTGCTCCCTATGAGGGAGGGGACAATGAGCAGTTCTTC; CDR3aa: CSAPYEGGDNEQFF
v_gene: TRBV6-6; j_gene: TRBJ2-7; abundance: few; d_gene: TRBD2; CDR3nt: TGTGCCAGCAGTCAAACGGGACTAGTTTTATACGAGCAGTACTTC; CDR3aa: CASSQTGLVLYEQYF
v_gene: TRBV6-1; j_gene: TRBJ2-6; abundance: NA; d_gene: NA; CDR3nt: TGTGCCGGGGCCTCTGGGGCCAACGTCCTGACTTTC; CDR3aa: CAGASGANVLTF
v_gene: TRBV11-3; j_gene: TRBJ2-1; abundance: NA; d_gene: TRBD2; CDR3nt: TGTGCCAGCAGCTTAGCCCTACGACTAGCGGGAGCGAAAGGCAATGAGCAGTTCTTC; CDR3aa: CASSLALRLAGAKGNEQFF
v_gene: TRBV7-8; j_gene: TRBJ2-5; abundance: NA; d_gene: NA; CDR3nt: TGTGCCAGCAGCTTACTTTGGGGGGCCCCCCCGGGCACTAAAGAGACCCAGTACTTC; CDR3aa: CASSLLWGAPPGTKETQYF
v_gene: TRBV27; j_gene: TRBJ1-2; abundance: few; d_gene: NA; CDR3nt: TGTGCCAGCAGTTTCGGCAGATCTAACTATGGCTACACCTTC; CDR3aa: CASSFGRSNYGYTF
v_gene: TRBV20-1; j_gene: TRBJ2-5; abundance: NA; d_gene: TRBD2; CDR3nt: TGCAGTGCCCAGACCGGGACTAGCGGGATGGGTTTTTCAGAGACCCAGTACTTC; CDR3aa: CSAQTGTSGMGFSETQYF
v_gene: TRBV7-3; j_gene: TRBJ2-1; abundance: NA; d_gene: TRBD1; CDR3nt: TGTGCCAGCAGCGAATCAGGGGACAGGGGGTGGAATGAGCAGTTCTTC; CDR3aa: CASSESGDRGWNEQFF
v_gene: TRBV27; j_gene: TRBJ2-4; abundance: NA; d_gene: TRBD2; CDR3nt: TGTGCCAGCAGACCGGGACTAGCATCCGAAGACATTCAGTACTTC; CDR3aa: CASRPGLASEDIQYF
v_gene: TRBV28; j_gene: TRBJ2-1; abundance: NA; d_gene: NA; CDR3nt: TGTGCCAGCAGTCGATACGTGGGATCTGCAACTTACAATGAGCAGTTCTTC; CDR3aa: CASSRYVGSATYNEQFF
v_gene: TRBV29-1; j_gene: TRBJ2-4; abundance: NA; d_gene: TRBD2; CDR3nt: TGCAGCGTTGAAGTTGCGGGAGGGCCGGGTGTGGGCATTCAGTACTTC; CDR3aa: CSVEVAGGPGVGIQYF
v_gene: TRBV5-1; j_gene: TRBJ2-5; abundance: few; d_gene: TRBD1; CDR3nt: TGCGCCAGCAGCTTGGGGACAGGGGGCGCAGAAGAGACCCAGTACTTC; CDR3aa: CASSLGTGGAEETQYF
v_gene: TRBV4-1; j_gene: TRBJ2-3; abundance: NA; d_gene: NA; CDR3nt: TGCGCCAGCAGCCTTCTAGAAATCAACACAGATACGCAGTATTTT; CDR3aa: CASSLLEINTDTQYF
v_gene: TRBV7-2; j_gene: TRBJ1-5; abundance: NA; d_gene: NA; CDR3nt: TGTGCCAGCAGCCGAGGGACGGCTTGGAATCAGCCCCAGCATTTT; CDR3aa: CASSRGTAWNQPQHF
v_gene: TRBV7-3; j_gene: TRBJ1-1; abundance: NA; d_gene: NA; CDR3nt: TGTGCCAGCAGTTCGAACGGGCACACTGAAGCTTTCTTT; CDR3aa: CASSSNGHTEAFF
v_gene: TRBV27; j_gene: TRBJ2-5; abundance: NA; d_gene: NA; CDR3nt: TGTGCCAGCAGTTTGTCCGGGACGTCGGCGGGGACCCAGTACTTC; CDR3aa: CASSLSGTSAGTQYF
v_gene: TRBV7-8; j_gene: TRBJ2-7; abundance: NA; d_gene: TRBD2; CDR3nt: TGTGCCAGCAGCCGAATTAGCGGGGCGGGAGTCGGGGAGCAGTACTTC; CDR3aa: CASSRISGAGVGEQYF
v_gene: TRBV20-1; j_gene: TRBJ2-7; abundance: few; d_gene: NA; CDR3nt: TGCAGTGCTAGAGGAGGGGGGCGCGAGCAGTACTTC; CDR3aa: CSARGGGREQYF
v_gene: TRBV7-2; j_gene: TRBJ2-3; abundance: NA; d_gene: NA; CDR3nt: TGTGCCAGCACCCCTGCTGGGAACCCCACAGATACGCAGTATTTT; CDR3aa: CASTPAGNPTDTQYF
v_gene: TRBV6-2/TRBV6-3; j_gene: TRBJ2-7; abundance: few; d_gene: NA; CDR3nt: TGTGCCAGCAGATCTACCGGGGACCGCTACGAGCAGTACTTC; CDR3aa: CASRSTGDRYEQYF
v_gene: TRBV5-1; j_gene: TRBJ1-2; abundance: NA; d_gene: NA; CDR3nt: TGCGCCAGCAGCAACGCTCGGGGCGGCTATGGCTACACCTTC; CDR3aa: CASSNARGGYGYTF
v_gene: TRBV4-2; j_gene: TRBJ2-5; abundance: NA; d_gene: NA; CDR3nt: TGTGCCAGCAGCCAGTGGGACTTCGAGGAGACCCAGTACTTC; CDR3aa: CASSQWDFEETQYF
v_gene: TRBV6-5; j_gene: TRBJ2-7; abundance: few; d_gene: TRBD2; CDR3nt: TGTGCCAGCAGTTACTCCGGGACTAGCGGCCAATACGAGCAGTACTTC; CDR3aa: CASSYSGTSGQYEQYF
v_gene: TRBV14; j_gene: TRBJ2-4; abundance: few; d_gene: TRBD1; CDR3nt: TGTGCCAGCAGCCAAGATACAGGGGTCGGAGCCAAAAACATTCAGTACTTC; CDR3aa: CASSQDTGVGAKNIQYF
v_gene: TRBV29-1; j_gene: TRBJ2-2; abundance: few; d_gene: NA; CDR3nt: TGCAGCGTTGGGGGACTCCTCTCCGGGGAGCTGTTTTTT; CDR3aa: CSVGGLLSGELFF
v_gene: TRBV12-3/TRBV12-4; j_gene: TRBJ2-5; abundance: NA; d_gene: TRBD2; CDR3nt: TGTGCCAGCAGTCCCTCCCCCCGACTAGCGGAGCAAGAGACCCAGTACTTC; CDR3aa: CASSPSPRLAEQETQYF
v_gene: TRBV7-2; j_gene: TRBJ1-2; abundance: NA; d_gene: NA; CDR3nt: TGTGCCAGCAGCTTATTTAAAACAGGTGGTGGCTACACCTTC; CDR3aa: CASSLFKTGGGYTF
v_gene: TRBV27; j_gene: TRBJ2-2; abundance: NA; d_gene: NA; CDR3nt: TGTGCCAGCAGGTCCACCGGGGAGCTGTTTTTT; CDR3aa: CASRSTGELFF